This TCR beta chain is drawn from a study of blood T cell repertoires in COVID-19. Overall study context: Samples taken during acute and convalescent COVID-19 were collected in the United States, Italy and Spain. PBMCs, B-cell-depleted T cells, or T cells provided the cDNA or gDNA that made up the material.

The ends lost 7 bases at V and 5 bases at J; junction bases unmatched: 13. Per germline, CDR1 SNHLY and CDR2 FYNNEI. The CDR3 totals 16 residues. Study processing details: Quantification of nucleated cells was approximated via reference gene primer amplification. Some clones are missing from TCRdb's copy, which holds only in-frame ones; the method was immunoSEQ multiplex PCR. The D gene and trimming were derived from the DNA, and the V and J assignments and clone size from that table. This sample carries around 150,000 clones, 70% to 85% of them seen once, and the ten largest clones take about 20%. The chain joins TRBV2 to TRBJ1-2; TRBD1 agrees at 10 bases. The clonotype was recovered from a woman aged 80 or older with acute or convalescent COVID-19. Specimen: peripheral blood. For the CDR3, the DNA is TGTGCCAGCACCTCGATCCACGGGACAGGGGCATATGGCTACACCTTC. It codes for CASTSIHGTGAYGYTF.